A selection of T cell receptor beta chains follows, all from one sample in a study of low-dose radiotherapy and immunotherapy resistance in tumors. MiXCR was run by TCRdb on the reads, yielding one entry per CDR3 protein. The top ten clones hold roughly 3% of a sample with under 90,000 distinct CDR3 sequences, 15% to 20% of them seen once. The material sequenced was PBMCs, taken before treatment. The receptors here all came from a male donor with prostate cancer. Both conserved end residues are part of each CDR3. Fields, in order: clone size, J gene, D gene, V gene, CDR3 protein, CDR3 DNA. D genes are given only for firm matches. Clone size is given for some rows only: seen once, a few or many times, or a class if the clone is expanded.

>many|TRBJ1-4|-|TRBV19
CASSQLGSALEKLFF
TGTGCCAGTAGCCAATTGGGGTCAGCACTGGAAAAACTGTTTTTT
>many|TRBJ2-2|-|TRBV5-1
CASSAESSGTGELFF
TGCGCCAGCAGCGCCGAAAGTTCGGGCACCGGGGAGCTGTTTTTT
>many|TRBJ2-7|TRBD2|TRBV30
CACPKGGVGEQYF
TGTGCCTGCCCTAAGGGAGGGGTGGGGGAGCAGTACTTC
>many|TRBJ1-1|-|TRBV19
CASNDYPGTEAFF
TGTGCCAGTAATGACTACCCGGGGACTGAAGCTTTCTTT
>many|TRBJ1-5|-|TRBV12-3/TRBV12-4
CASRAGGNQPQHF
TGTGCCAGCAGAGCAGGGGGCAATCAGCCCCAGCATTTT
>-|TRBJ1-5|-|TRBV6-1
CASSESNQPQHF
TGTGCCAGCAGTGAAAGCAATCAGCCCCAGCATTTT
>many|TRBJ1-2|-|TRBV29-1
CSVEVLKAGSGYTF
TGCAGCGTTGAAGTATTGAAGGCTGGCTCTGGCTACACCTTC
>many|TRBJ1-6|-|TRBV25-1
CASSIRVQDSPLHF
TGTGCCAGCAGCATACGCGTTCAGGATTCACCCCTCCACTTT
>many|TRBJ2-5|-|TRBV7-9
CASSPPSEWGETQYF
TGTGCCAGCAGCCCCCCTAGCGAGTGGGGAGAGACCCAGTACTTC
>-|TRBJ1-1|TRBD1|TRBV9
CASSVRDRDRSNTEAFF
TGTGCCAGCAGCGTCAGGGACAGGGACCGATCGAACACTGAAGCTTTCTTT
>-|TRBJ1-3|-|TRBV7-2
CASSLRGTSGNTIYF
TGTGCCAGCAGCTTAAGGGGGACCTCTGGAAACACCATATATTTT
>many|TRBJ2-7|-|TRBV28
CASSLLSEVPYEQYF
TGTGCCAGCAGTTTATTAAGTGAGGTACCCTACGAGCAGTACTTC
>many|TRBJ2-5|TRBD2|TRBV4-1
CASSHRLAGTPGTQYF
TGCGCCAGCAGCCACCGACTAGCGGGGACGCCAGGGACCCAGTACTTC
>many|TRBJ2-2|-|TRBV6-5
CASSYGGRTGELFF
TGTGCCAGCAGTTACGGGGGCAGGACCGGGGAGCTGTTTTTT
>many|TRBJ2-5|TRBD2|TRBV5-1
CASSSGLAGNRETQYF
TGCGCCAGCAGCTCCGGACTAGCGGGGAATCGGGAGACCCAGTACTTC
>many|TRBJ1-3|-|TRBV7-8
CASSSIRAGNTIYF
TGTGCCAGCAGCTCAATCAGGGCTGGAAACACCATATATTTT
>many|TRBJ2-2|TRBD1|TRBV19
CASRDAGTGRTGELFF
TGTGCCAGTAGGGACGCCGGGACAGGGAGAACCGGGGAGCTGTTTTTT
>many|TRBJ2-3|TRBD2|TRBV6-5
CASSTWRAGGLSDTQYF
TGTGCCAGCAGTACCTGGAGAGCGGGGGGCCTCTCAGATACGCAGTATTTT
>many|TRBJ2-7|TRBD1|TRBV5-1
CASSRVGGTSSYEQYF
TGCGCCAGCAGCCGGGTAGGGGGCACGAGCTCCTACGAGCAGTACTTC
>many|TRBJ2-2|-|TRBV7-9
CASPISGGELFF
TGTGCCAGCCCCATCTCGGGCGGGGAGCTGTTTTTT
>many|TRBJ2-1|TRBD2|TRBV5-1
CASSDIAGGYNEQFF
TGCGCCAGCAGCGATATAGCGGGGGGGTACAATGAGCAGTTCTTC
>many|TRBJ1-1|-|TRBV12-3/TRBV12-4
CASSSAPGQRNTEAFF
TGTGCCAGCAGTTCCGCTCCGGGACAACGGAACACTGAAGCTTTCTTT
>many|TRBJ2-2|-|TRBV5-1
CASSLSRTRWFRGELFF
TGCGCCAGCAGCTTGTCCAGGACCCGATGGTTTAGAGGGGAGCTGTTTTTT
>-|TRBJ1-1|TRBD1|TRBV14
CASSQGQGEAFF
TGTGCCAGCAGCCAGGGACAGGGTGAAGCTTTCTTT
>many|TRBJ2-3|-|TRBV18
CASSTSEDTQYF
TGTGCCAGCTCTACATCTGAGGATACGCAGTATTTT
>many|TRBJ2-1|-|TRBV20-1
CSASANEQFF
TGCAGTGCTAGCGCGAATGAGCAGTTCTTC
>many|TRBJ1-1|-|TRBV7-9
CASSLAGTEAFF
TGTGCCAGCAGCTTAGCCGGAACTGAAGCTTTCTTT
>-|TRBJ1-5|-|TRBV20-1
CSARGPYSNQPQHF
TGCAGTGCTAGGGGCCCTTATAGCAATCAGCCCCAGCATTTT
>many|TRBJ2-5|-|TRBV3-1
CASSHGGGETQYF
TGTGCCAGCAGCCATGGCGGGGGCGAGACCCAGTACTTC
>-|TRBJ1-1|-|TRBV28
CASSPVSTEAFF
TGTGCCAGCAGCCCCGTGAGTACTGAAGCTTTCTTT
>many|TRBJ1-4|TRBD1|TRBV5-1
CASSADGQGRNEKLFF
TGCGCCAGCAGCGCAGACGGACAGGGGCGTAATGAAAAACTGTTTTTT
>many|TRBJ2-3|TRBD2|TRBV4-2
CASSQEASGSSTDTQYF
TGTGCCAGCAGCCAAGAAGCAAGCGGGAGTAGCACAGATACGCAGTATTTT
>few|TRBJ1-2|-|TRBV6-1
CASGPRGLYGYTF
TGTGCCAGCGGACCGAGGGGGTTATATGGCTACACCTTC
>-|TRBJ1-2|-|TRBV18
CASSPDLAQGSSGYTF
TGTGCCAGCTCTCCCGACCTGGCGCAGGGGAGTTCCGGCTACACCTTC
>many|TRBJ2-7|TRBD1|TRBV2
CASSEAERGLYEQYF
TGTGCCAGCAGTGAAGCGGAGAGGGGGCTGTACGAGCAGTACTTC